The clone carrying this TCR beta chain occurred many times. The antigen remains undetermined. Amplification from RNA transcripts yielded the TCR beta CDR3 regions. Amplification began with first-round RT-PCR using HTBI primers, then second-round multiplex PCR was performed. TCRdb re-derived calls from the multiplex PCR reads in MiXCR, one entry per CDR3 protein. The table shows around 600,000 distinct CDR3 sequences, with about 40% occurring only once. This record comes from a study of Graves' ophthalmopathy and Graves' hyperthyroidism. General study results and limits: Ophthalmopathy cases were distinguished from stable hyperthyroidism by a 13-signature model, reaching around 88% sensitivity and about 80% specificity. Blood also held most thyroid clonotypes expanded above 0.001 frequency.

Every ophthalmopathy donor presented moderate-to-severe activity, CAS ≥3, NOSPECS ≥4 and duration under 3 months. It was on clinical symptoms, serum thyroxine, TRAb, thyroid ultrasound and orbital computed tomography that diagnosis relied. This clonotype originated in an adult man with Graves' ophthalmopathy. The sample consisted of peripheral blood.

CDR3 in amino acids: CASSPESRDEVYGYTF. CDR3 nucleotides: TGCGCCAGCAGCCCAGAAAGCCGGGACGAGGTCTATGGCTACACCTTC. V is TRBV5-1 and J is TRBJ1-2, with a tentative D call TRBD1 (5 bases). Trimming shortened V by 4 bases and J by 4 bases, and 20 bases separated the two germline ends. Germline-derived CDR1 and CDR2 are SGHRS and YFSETQ. This CDR3 has 16 amino acids.